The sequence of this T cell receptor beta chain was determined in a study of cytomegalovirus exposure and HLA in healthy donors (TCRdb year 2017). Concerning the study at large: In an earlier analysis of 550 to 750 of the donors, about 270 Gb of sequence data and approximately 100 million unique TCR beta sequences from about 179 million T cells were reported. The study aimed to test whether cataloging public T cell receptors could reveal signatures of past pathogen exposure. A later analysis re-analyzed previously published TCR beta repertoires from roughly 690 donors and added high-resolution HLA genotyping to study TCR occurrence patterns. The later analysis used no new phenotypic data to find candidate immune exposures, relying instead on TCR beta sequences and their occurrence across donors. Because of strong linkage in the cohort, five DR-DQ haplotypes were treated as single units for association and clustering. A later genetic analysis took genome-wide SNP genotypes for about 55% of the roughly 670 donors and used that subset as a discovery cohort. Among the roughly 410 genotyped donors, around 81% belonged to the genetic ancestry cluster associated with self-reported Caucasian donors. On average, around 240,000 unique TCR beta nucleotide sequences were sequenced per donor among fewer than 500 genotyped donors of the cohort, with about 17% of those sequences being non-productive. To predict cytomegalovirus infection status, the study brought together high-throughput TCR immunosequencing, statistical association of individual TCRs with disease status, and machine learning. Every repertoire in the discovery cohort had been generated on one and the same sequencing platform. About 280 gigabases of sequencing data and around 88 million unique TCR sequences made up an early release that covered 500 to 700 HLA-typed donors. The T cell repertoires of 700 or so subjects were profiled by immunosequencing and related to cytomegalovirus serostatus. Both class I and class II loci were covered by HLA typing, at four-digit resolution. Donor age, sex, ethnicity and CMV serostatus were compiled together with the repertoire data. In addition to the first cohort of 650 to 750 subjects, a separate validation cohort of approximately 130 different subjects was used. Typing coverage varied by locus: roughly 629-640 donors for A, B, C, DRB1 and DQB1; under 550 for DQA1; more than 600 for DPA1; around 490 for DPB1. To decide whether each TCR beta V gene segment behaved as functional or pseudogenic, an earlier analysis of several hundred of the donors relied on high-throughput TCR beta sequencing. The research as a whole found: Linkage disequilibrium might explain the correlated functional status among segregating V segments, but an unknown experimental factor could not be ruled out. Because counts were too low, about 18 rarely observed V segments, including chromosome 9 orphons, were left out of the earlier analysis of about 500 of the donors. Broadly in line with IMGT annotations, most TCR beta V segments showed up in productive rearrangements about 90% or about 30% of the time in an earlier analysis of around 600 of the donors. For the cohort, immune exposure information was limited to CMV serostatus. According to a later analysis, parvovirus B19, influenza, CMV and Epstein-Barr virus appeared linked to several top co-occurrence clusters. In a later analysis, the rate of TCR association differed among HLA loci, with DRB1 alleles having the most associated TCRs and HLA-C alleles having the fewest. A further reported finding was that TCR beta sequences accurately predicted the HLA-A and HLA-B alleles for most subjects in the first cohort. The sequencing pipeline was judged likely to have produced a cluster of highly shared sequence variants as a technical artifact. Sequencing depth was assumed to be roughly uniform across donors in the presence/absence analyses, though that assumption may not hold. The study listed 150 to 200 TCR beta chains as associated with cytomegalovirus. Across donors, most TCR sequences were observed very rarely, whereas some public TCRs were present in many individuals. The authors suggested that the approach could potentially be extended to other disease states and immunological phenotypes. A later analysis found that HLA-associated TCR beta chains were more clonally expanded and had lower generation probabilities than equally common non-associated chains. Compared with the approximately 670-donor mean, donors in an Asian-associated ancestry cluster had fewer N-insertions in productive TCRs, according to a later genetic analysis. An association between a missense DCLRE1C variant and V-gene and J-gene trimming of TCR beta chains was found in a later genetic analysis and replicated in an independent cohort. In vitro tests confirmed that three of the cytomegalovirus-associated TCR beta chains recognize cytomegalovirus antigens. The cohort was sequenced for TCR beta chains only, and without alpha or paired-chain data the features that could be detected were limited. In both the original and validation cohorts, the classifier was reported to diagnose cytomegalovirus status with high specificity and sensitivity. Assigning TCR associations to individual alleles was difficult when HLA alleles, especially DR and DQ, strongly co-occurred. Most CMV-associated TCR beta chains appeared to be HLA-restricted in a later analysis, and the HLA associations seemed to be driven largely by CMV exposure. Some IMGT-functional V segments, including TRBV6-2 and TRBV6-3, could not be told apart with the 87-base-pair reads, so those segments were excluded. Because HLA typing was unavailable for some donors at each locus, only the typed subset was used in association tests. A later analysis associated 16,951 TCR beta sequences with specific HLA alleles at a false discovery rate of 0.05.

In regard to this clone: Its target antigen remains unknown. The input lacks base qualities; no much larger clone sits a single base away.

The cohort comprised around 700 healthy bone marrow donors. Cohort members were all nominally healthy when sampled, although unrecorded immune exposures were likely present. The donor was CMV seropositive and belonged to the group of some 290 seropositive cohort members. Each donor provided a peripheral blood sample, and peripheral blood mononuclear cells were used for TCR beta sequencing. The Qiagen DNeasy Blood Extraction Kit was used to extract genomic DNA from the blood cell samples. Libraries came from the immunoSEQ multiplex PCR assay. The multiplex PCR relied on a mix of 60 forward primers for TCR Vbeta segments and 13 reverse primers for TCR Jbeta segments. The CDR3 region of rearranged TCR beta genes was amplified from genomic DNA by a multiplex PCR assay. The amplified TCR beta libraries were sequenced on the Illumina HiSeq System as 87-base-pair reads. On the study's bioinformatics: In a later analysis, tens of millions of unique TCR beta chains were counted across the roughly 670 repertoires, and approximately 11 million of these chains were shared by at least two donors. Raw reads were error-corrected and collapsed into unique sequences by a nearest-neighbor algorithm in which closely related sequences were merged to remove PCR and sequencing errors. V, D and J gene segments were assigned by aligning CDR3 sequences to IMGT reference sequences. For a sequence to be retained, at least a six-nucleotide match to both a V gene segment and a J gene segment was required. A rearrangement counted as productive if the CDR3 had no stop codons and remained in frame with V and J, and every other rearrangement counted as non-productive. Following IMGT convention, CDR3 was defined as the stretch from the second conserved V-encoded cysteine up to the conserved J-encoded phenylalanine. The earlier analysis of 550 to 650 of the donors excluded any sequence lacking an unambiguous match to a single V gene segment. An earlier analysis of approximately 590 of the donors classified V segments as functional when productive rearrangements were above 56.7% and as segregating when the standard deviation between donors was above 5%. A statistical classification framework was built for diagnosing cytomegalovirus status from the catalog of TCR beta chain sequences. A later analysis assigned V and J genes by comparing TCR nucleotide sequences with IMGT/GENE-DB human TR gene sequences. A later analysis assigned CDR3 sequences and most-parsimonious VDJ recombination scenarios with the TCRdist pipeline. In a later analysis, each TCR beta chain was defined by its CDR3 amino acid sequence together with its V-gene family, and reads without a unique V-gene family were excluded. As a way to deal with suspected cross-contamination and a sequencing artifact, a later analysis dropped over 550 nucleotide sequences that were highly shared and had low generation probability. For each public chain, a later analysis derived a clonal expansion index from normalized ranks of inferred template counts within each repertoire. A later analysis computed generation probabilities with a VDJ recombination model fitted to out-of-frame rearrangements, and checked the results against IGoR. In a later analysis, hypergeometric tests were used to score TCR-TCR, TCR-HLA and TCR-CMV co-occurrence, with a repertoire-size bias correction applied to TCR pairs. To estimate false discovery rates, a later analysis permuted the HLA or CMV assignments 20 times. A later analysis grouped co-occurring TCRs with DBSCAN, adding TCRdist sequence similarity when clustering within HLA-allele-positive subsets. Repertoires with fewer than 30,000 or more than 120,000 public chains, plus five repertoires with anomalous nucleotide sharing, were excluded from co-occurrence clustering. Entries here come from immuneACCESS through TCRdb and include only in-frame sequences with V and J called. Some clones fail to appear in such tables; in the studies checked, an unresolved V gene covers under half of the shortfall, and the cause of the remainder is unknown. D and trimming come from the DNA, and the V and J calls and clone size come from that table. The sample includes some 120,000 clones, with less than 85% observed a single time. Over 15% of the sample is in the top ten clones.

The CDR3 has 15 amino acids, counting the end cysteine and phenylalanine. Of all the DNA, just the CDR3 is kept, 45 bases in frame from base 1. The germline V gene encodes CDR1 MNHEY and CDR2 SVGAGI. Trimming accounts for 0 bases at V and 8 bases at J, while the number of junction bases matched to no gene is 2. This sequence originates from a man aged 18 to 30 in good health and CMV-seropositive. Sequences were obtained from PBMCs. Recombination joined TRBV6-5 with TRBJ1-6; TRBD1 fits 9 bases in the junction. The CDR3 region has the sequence CASSYSGQGDSPLHF. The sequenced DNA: TGTGCCAGCAGTTACTCGGGACAGGGCGATTCACCCCTCCACTTT.